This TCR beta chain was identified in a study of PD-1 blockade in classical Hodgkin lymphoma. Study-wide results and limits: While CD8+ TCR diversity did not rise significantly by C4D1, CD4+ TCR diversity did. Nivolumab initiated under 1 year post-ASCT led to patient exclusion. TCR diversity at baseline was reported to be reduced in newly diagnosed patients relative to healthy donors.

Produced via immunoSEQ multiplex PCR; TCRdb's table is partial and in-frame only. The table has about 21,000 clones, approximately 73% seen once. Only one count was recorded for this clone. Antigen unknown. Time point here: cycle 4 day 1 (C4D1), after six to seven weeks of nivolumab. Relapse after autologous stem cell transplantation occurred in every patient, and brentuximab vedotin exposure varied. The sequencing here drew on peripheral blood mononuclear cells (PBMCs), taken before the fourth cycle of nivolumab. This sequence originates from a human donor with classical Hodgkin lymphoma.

The chain's CDR3 is CASSSTGTSFGEQYF. The CDR3 DNA reads as TGTGCCAGCAGCTCAACCGGGACTAGTTTTGGCGAGCAGTACTTC. J is TRBJ2-7 and V is TRBV7-2; the match to TRBD2 covers 8 bases. V shed 4 bases and J 6 bases; nucleotides not matched to a gene: 11. The germline V gene has CDR1 SGHTA and CDR2 FQGNSA. This CDR3 is 15 amino acids long.